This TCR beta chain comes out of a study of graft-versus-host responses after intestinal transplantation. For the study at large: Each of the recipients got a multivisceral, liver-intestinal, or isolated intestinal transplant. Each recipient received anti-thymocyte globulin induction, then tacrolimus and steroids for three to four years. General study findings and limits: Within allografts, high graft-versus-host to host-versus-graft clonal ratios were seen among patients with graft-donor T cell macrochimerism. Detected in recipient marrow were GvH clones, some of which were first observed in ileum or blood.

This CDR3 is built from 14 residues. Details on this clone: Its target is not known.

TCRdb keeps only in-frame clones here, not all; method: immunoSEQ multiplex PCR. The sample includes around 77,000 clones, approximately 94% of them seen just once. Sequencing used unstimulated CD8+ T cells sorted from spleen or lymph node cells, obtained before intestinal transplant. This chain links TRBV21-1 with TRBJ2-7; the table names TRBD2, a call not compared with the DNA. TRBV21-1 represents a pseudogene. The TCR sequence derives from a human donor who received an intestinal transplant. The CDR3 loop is CASSKESGCYEQYF. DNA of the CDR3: TGTGCCAGCAGCAAAGAGTCGGGATGCTACGAGCAGTACTTC.